These 12 T cell receptor beta chains came from one sample sequenced in a study of blood T cell repertoires in COVID-19 (dated by TCRdb to about 2020). The method behind the library was the immunoSEQ multiplex PCR assay. TCRdb carries this immuneACCESS record with in-frame sequences only. Its versions omit some clonotypes, under half of them owing to an unresolved V gene in the studies checked, with the rest unexplained. This sample has fewer than 80,000 clones in its table, and around 90% of those were observed once. 4% to 6.5% of the sample is in the top ten clones. Sequences were obtained from peripheral blood. The receptors were gathered from a man between 50 and 59 years old with acute or convalescent COVID-19.

V and J are TRBV30 and TRBJ1-1, with D possibly being TRBD1 (6 bases). The V gene's germline CDR1 is GTSNPN and CDR2 SVGIG (reference sequence). The CDR3 runs 12 residues. Trimming cost V 4 bases and J 5 bases, with 11 bases left between them. CDR3 residues: CAWMDSKTEAFF. The CDR3 nucleotides read TGTGCCTGGATGGACAGCAAGACTGAAGCTTTCTTT.

The chain uses TRBV27 and TRBJ1-2; 8 bases match TRBD1. The CDR3 totals 14 residues. CDR1 MNHEY and CDR2 SMNVEV come from the germline V gene (reference sequence). With V trimmed by 3 bases and J by 6 bases, 6 bases remained unmatched. The CDR3 region is CASSFRDRTHGYTF. CDR3 nucleotide sequence: TGTGCCAGCAGTTTCCGGGACAGGACACATGGCTACACCTTC.

This clone was recorded a few times. The rearrangement links TRBV6-5 to TRBJ1-4; TRBD1 matches at 7 bases. CDR1 is MNHEY, CDR2 SVGAGI, per germline. The V segment lost 7 bases and the J segment 8 bases; nucleotides outside the gene matches: 13. The CDR3 runs to 15 residues. The CDR3 sequence: CASTPAGGGGEKLFF. The DNA of the CDR3 is TGTGCCAGCACTCCCGCAGGGGGAGGAGGAGAAAAACTGTTTTTT.

The gene calls are TRBV5-1 and TRBJ1-1; the match to TRBD1 covers 8 bases. The CDR3 spans 15 residues. Germline V gene data show CDR1 as SGHRS and CDR2 as YFSETQ. J was trimmed by 4 bases and V by 4 bases; bases with no gene match: 9. The CDR3 DNA is TGCGCCAGCAGCGAGACAGGGGCCTCCGGCACTGAAGCTTTCTTT. This codes for CASSETGASGTEAFF.

The CDR3, as DNA: TGTGCCAGTAGTATGGGGAGGGCCACCGGGGAGCTGTTTTTT. Translating gives CASSMGRATGELFF. This chain links TRBV19 with TRBJ2-2, with 7 bases lining up with TRBD2. The V gene's germline CDR1 is LNHDA and CDR2 SQIVND (reference sequence). J lost 4 bases, V lost 3 bases, and 2 bases had no gene match. This CDR3 spans 14 amino acids. The complete variable domain, with remaining parts taken from reference TRBV19 and TRBJ2-2, reads DGGITQSPKYLFRKEGQNVTLSCEQNLNHDAMYWYRQDPGQGLRLIYYSQIVNDFQKGDIAEGYSVSREKKESFPLTVTSAQKNPTAFYLCASSMGRATGELFFGEGSRLTVL.

The gene calls are TRBV6-5 and TRBJ2-5, with 8 bases fitting TRBD2. V lost 5 bases, J lost 3 bases, and 5 bases stayed unmatched. Germline CDR1 reads MNHEY; CDR2 reads SVGAGI. The CDR3 length is 14 residues. The CDR3 reads CASSLGLAEETQYF. CDR3 in DNA: TGTGCCAGCAGTCTCGGACTAGCTGAAGAGACCCAGTACTTC.

The chain uses TRBV20-1 and TRBJ2-3; D unclear. The CDR3 has 11 amino acids. Germline CDR1 and CDR2: DFQATT and SNEGSKA (reference sequence). The V and J ends lost 6 bases and 1 base respectively, with 5 bases between them. The CDR3 sequence: CSAEGTDTQYF. The CDR3 bases are TGCAGTGCCGAGGGCACAGATACGCAGTATTTT.

This chain links TRBV5-8 with TRBJ2-7, with a possible D match to TRBD2 (5 bases). V lost 3 bases and J lost 7, with 11 bases in between. The V gene's germline CDR1 is SGHTS and CDR2 YDEGEE. This CDR3 is 12 amino acids long. CDR3 residues: CASSSSWEEQYF. CDR3 in DNA: TGTGCCAGCAGCTCGTCATGGGAGGAGCAGTACTTC.

The chain employs TRBV10-2 and TRBJ2-1; 12 bases match TRBD2. V was clipped by 3 bases and J by 8 bases; unmatched bases: 14. Germline CDR1 and CDR2: WSHSY and SAAADI. The CDR3 totals 18 residues. CDR3 in amino acids: CASSDAFGLAGLVDEQFF. The CDR3 DNA is TGCGCCAGCAGTGACGCATTCGGACTAGCGGGATTGGTAGATGAGCAGTTCTTC.

The genes are TRBV25-1 and TRBJ1-2; a weak D match, TRBD1 (5 bases). V lost 2 bases and J 2 bases, leaving 9 bases between the germline ends. CDR1 MGHDK and CDR2 SYGVNS come from the germline V gene. The CDR3 covers 14 residues. CDR3 amino acids: CASSEPGGNYGYTF. The CDR3 DNA reads as TGTGCCAGCAGTGAACCGGGGGGGAACTATGGCTACACCTTC.

This sequence joins TRBV7-9 and TRBJ2-7, with 8 bases identical to TRBD1. Germline V lookup: CDR1 SEHNR, CDR2 FQNEAQ (reference sequence). There are 14 residues in the CDR3. Trimming cost V 1 base and J 7 bases; bases outside gene matches: 6. DNA of the CDR3: TGTGCCAGCAGCTTAGAGCCAGGGGGCAGGGAGCAGTACTTC. This sequence encodes CASSLEPGGREQYF.

The genes are TRBV6-4 and TRBJ1-1; possible D gene TRBD1, 5 bases. The V gene lost 8 bases and the J gene lost 0 bases, with 13 bases spanning the gap. CDR3 size: 14 residues. From germline, CDR1 is MRHNA and CDR2 SNTAGT. The CDR3 nucleotides are TGTGCCAGCCGACAGTCCGTTATGAACACTGAAGCTTTCTTT. Translated: CASRQSVMNTEAFF.